This T cell receptor (beta chain) was obtained from a study of shared clonotypes between healthy human individuals. Generated by immunoSEQ multiplex PCR, the TCRdb table keeps only in-frame clones and is missing some. The top ten clones hold around 1.8% of a sample with a few million clones, approximately 92% of them seen once. CD45RO-negative cells were positively selected for CCR7, leaving out terminally differentiated effector memory CD45RA+ cells. HIV-negative, healthy adults without recent acute infections or vaccinations were the donors. The CDR3 has 17 residues. V gave up 0 bases and J gave up 5 bases; unmatched junction bases: 9.

The sequence was collected from a man younger than 35 in good health. Some clones in this sample may be carry-over from other donors' samples. The rearrangement uses TRBV6-7 and TRBJ1-4, with TRBD1 matching over 7 bases. TRBV6-7 is known as an ORF, though its function is uncertain. Specimen: naive CD8+ T cells from PBMCs. The CDR3 DNA sequence: TGTGCCAGCAGTTACTCGAAGGCCGGCAGGGGGAATGAAAAACTGTTTTTT. Encoded protein: CASSYSKAGRGNEKLFF.